This passage covers 3 T cell receptor beta chains from one sample sequenced in a study of T cell clonality in common variable immunodeficiency. Sequenced by immunoSEQ multiplex PCR; TCRdb stores in-frame clones only, minus some. The sample contains 50,000 to 60,000 clones, none of them singletons. The sequencing input was peripheral blood mononuclear cells. The receptors shown here come from a person aged 18-70 years in good health.

This clone was picked up many times. From the germline J gene comes the end of the CDR3, since the read stops 3 residues before it. The genes are TRBV29-1 and TRBJ2-1; D call uncertain. V gave up 4 bases and J gave up 3 bases, with 7 bases separating them. The length of the CDR3 is 12 residues. Per the germline V gene, CDR1 is SQVTM and CDR2 is ANQGSEA. The covered CDR3 bases are TGCAGCGTTGTGGCTAGCTACAATGAG. Amino acid sequence: CSVVASYNE. The whole CDR3 protein is CSVVASYNEQFF.

This clone came up many times. The read terminates 3 residues before the CDR3 end, so the remaining end is supplied by the germline J gene. V and J are TRBV19 and TRBJ2-3; 7 bases are shared with TRBD1. From germline, CDR1 is LNHDA and CDR2 SQIVND (reference sequence). The CDR3 has 14 residues. V gave up 4 bases and J gave up 1 base; unmatched junction bases: 2. Partial CDR3 DNA: TGTGCCAGTAGTACCGGACAGGGCACAGATACG. This encodes CASSTGQGTDT. The CDR3 reads in full as CASSTGQGTDTQYF.

This clone was found many times. The CDR3 extends 3 residues past the end of the read, so its final part is completed from the germline J gene. The V gene is TRBV7-9, the J gene TRBJ2-7; 8 nucleotides match TRBD1. CDR3 size: 15 residues. Germline V gene sequence: CDR1 SEHNR, CDR2 FQNEAQ (reference sequence). J was trimmed by 0 bases and V by 2 bases; bases with no gene match: 3. The CDR3 sequence: CASSLQGAVSYEQYF. CDR3 bases read: TGTGCCAGCAGCTTACAGGGGGCAGTCTCCTACGAG.